A single sample gave rise to the 17 T cell receptor beta chains below, sequenced in a study of blood T cell repertoires in COVID-19 (dated by TCRdb to between 2020 and 2021). Libraries were constructed by the immunoSEQ multiplex PCR assay. TCRdb limited this immuneACCESS table to in-frame rearrangements with V and J called. A share of clones is missing; checked studies link under half to unresolved V genes, and the rest is unexplained. Within this sample are about 300,000 clones, with 70% to 90% of them counted one time only. The ten largest clones represent around 6% of the sample. Material: PBMCs or T cells enriched from blood (not recorded which). The receptors were sampled from a woman under 40 who had recovered from COVID-19.

This clone was detected only a few times. The same CDR3 also results from other DNA sequences found in this sample. The chain employs TRBV29-1 and TRBJ1-1; 7 positions match TRBD1. V was clipped by 7 bases and J by 0 bases; unmatched bases: 2. There are 12 residues in the CDR3. Germline V gene sequence: CDR1 SQVTM, CDR2 ANQGSEA. CDR3 region: CSAGQVNTEAFF. The CDR3 DNA is TGCAGCGCCGGACAGGTGAACACTGAAGCTTTCTTT.

This clone has only one observation. This sequence joins TRBV7-2 and TRBJ1-5; D possibly corresponds to TRBD1 (6 bases). Trimming cost V 4 bases and J 7 bases, with 11 bases left between them. CDR1 and CDR2 from the germline V gene are SGHTA and FQGNSA. The CDR3 contains 13 residues. CDR3 in amino acids: CASSYIGQQPQHF. The CDR3 bases are TGTGCCAGCAGCTACATTGGACAGCAGCCCCAGCATTTT.

The gene calls are TRBV6-5 and TRBJ1-5; D is uncertain. The germline CDR1 and CDR2 sequences are MNHEY and SVGAGI. Trimming shortened V by 8 bases and J by 1 base, and 9 bases separated the two germline ends. This CDR3 spans 13 amino acids. CDR3 region: CASGVKSNQPQHF. In nucleotides, the CDR3 is TGTGCCAGCGGAGTGAAGAGCAATCAGCCCCAGCATTTT.

V is TRBV4-2 and J is TRBJ1-1, with unresolved D. Trimming removed 0 bases at V and 1 base at J, with 6 bases between. From germline, CDR1 is LGHNA and CDR2 YNFKEQ. The CDR3 loop spans 14 amino acids. As DNA, the CDR3 is TGTGCCAGCAGCCAAGATCCAGAGAACACTGAAGCTTTCTTT. Translating gives CASSQDPENTEAFF.

V usage is TRBV10-1 and J usage is TRBJ1-1; no reliable D call. With 2 bases removed from V and 5 bases from J, the gap between germline ends came to 12 bases. The CDR3 runs 14 residues. Germline CDR1 is WNHNN and CDR2 is SYGVQD (reference sequence). The CDR3 DNA follows: TGCGCCAGCAGTGAGACACCACGGGTGACTGAAGCTTTCTTT. It encodes CASSETPRVTEAFF.

This chain uses TRBV12-3 or TRBV12-4 with TRBJ1-1, with TRBD1 matching 7 bases. CDR3 length: 13 residues. V lost 6 bases to trimming and J lost 4 bases; unmatched junction nucleotides: 5. CDR3 sequence: CASRGTEGTEAFF. The CDR3 coding sequence is TGTGCCAGCAGGGGGACAGAGGGCACTGAAGCTTTCTTT.

The CDR3 is CASSPKGQANTEAFF. The CDR3 DNA is TGTGCCAGCAGCCCCAAGGGACAAGCGAACACTGAAGCTTTCTTT. This chain joins TRBV7-3 and TRBJ1-1; D perhaps matches TRBD1 (6 bases). The CDR3 runs to 15 residues. Trimming shortened V by 5 bases and J by 1 base, and 14 bases separated the two germline ends. Germline V gene data show CDR1 as SGHTA and CDR2 as FQGTGA.

The V and J genes are TRBV7-2 and TRBJ2-6; the D gene is possibly TRBD1 (6 bases). The CDR3 contains 15 residues. Germline V lookup: CDR1 SGHTA, CDR2 FQGNSA. Between the trimmed V and J ends, which lost 6 bases and 2 bases, there was a span of 11 bases. CDR3 sequence: CASSSGVPGANVLTF. CDR3 coding DNA: TGTGCCAGCAGTTCAGGGGTTCCTGGGGCCAACGTCCTGACTTTC.

This chain links TRBV19 with TRBJ1-5; 7 nucleotides agree with TRBD1. There are 15 residues in the CDR3. V lost 3 bases, J lost 3 bases, and 5 bases stayed unmatched. Germline V CDR1 and CDR2: LNHDA, SQIVND (reference sequence). The CDR3 loop is CASSIGQAINQPQHF. The CDR3 nucleotides read TGTGCCAGTAGTATCGGACAGGCTATCAATCAGCCCCAGCATTTT.

In its sample, this clone was seen a few times. V is TRBV7-2 and J is TRBJ2-7; possibly TRBD2 for D (5 bases). Per germline, CDR1 SGHTA and CDR2 FQGNSA. The CDR3 has 12 residues. With 6 bases removed from V and 7 bases from J, the gap between germline ends came to 13 bases. CDR3 sequence (DNA): TGTGCCAGCAGATCCGGGGTGGGGGAGCAGTACTTC. Translated, it gives CASRSGVGEQYF.

This clone was seen a single time. The same CDR3 is also encoded by other DNA sequences in this sample. V and J are TRBV5-1 and TRBJ2-5; D unclear. The V and J ends lost 4 bases and 1 base respectively, with 2 bases between them. Germline V CDR1 and CDR2: SGHRS, YFSETQ. CDR3 length: 11 amino acids. DNA of the CDR3: TGCGCCAGCAGCCGCCAAGAGACCCAGTACTTC. Amino acids: CASSRQETQYF.

The chain couples TRBV12-3 or TRBV12-4 to TRBJ2-1, with D unclear. The V and J ends lost 6 bases and 6 bases respectively, with 6 bases between them. This CDR3 has 11 amino acids. The CDR3 is CASREANEQFF. The CDR3 DNA reads TGTGCCAGCAGAGAAGCCAATGAGCAGTTCTTC.

This chain connects TRBV29-1 to TRBJ1-2; D is possibly TRBD1 (5 bases). Germline V gene lookup returns CDR1 SQVTM and CDR2 ANQGSEA. Trimming took 0 bases from V and 8 from J, leaving 19 bases between them. There are 15 residues in the CDR3. The DNA of the CDR3 is TGCAGCGTTGAAGATCTTGCAGGGCCCAAAGTGGGCTACACCTTC. Its protein is CSVEDLAGPKVGYTF.

This chain links TRBV5-4 with TRBJ1-2; D gene ambiguous. The CDR3 runs to 13 residues. Trimming cost V 0 bases and J 8 bases, with 11 bases left between them. Germline assignment: CDR1 SGHNT and CDR2 YYREEE (reference sequence). The CDR3 loop is CASSLVEGGGYTF. The CDR3 region has the DNA TGTGCCAGCAGCTTGGTGGAGGGTGGAGGCTACACCTTC.

The chain links TRBV13 to TRBJ1-1; D perhaps matches TRBD1 (6 bases). CDR3 size: 12 residues. Germline-derived CDR1 and CDR2 are PRHDT and FYEKMQ (reference sequence). The ends were cut back, 5 bases at V and 5 bases at J, with 9 bases in the middle. CDR3 residues: CASSAQGTEAFF. The CDR3 nucleotides are TGTGCCAGCAGCGCGCAGGGGACTGAAGCTTTCTTT.

The chain uses TRBV19 and TRBJ1-3; tentative D call: TRBD1 (5 bases). Germline CDR1 is LNHDA and CDR2 is SQIVND (reference sequence). Trimming pared 6 bases from V and 2 bases from J, leaving 20 bases between. There are 17 residues in the CDR3. CDR3 nucleotide sequence: TGTGCCAGTAGGGCAATGGCAGGGTCTGTAACTGGAAACACCATATATTTT. Amino acid sequence: CASRAMAGSVTGNTIYF.

The chain has TRBV5-6 and TRBJ1-2; D is unresolved. The V gene's germline CDR1 is SGHDT and CDR2 YYEEEE. The CDR3 is 13 residues long. V was cut by 6 bases and J by 7 bases, with 16 bases left in between. This CDR3 reads CASTPGRSAGYTF. CDR3 sequence (DNA): TGTGCCAGCACCCCCGGGAGGTCGGCTGGCTACACCTTC.